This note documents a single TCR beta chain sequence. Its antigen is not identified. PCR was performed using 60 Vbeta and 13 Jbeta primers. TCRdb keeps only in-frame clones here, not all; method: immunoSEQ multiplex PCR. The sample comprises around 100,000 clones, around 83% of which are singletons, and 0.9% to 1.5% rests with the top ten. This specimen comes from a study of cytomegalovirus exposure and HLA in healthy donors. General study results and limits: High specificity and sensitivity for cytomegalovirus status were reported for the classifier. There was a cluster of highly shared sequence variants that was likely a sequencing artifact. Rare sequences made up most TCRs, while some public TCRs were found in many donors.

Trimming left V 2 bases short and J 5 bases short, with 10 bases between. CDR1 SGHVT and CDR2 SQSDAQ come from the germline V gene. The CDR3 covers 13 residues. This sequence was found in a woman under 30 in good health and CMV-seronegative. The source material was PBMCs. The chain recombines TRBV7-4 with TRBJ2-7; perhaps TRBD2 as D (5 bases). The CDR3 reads CASSLTGDNEQYF. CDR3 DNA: TGTGCCAGCAGCTTAACCGGGGATAACGAGCAGTACTTC.